This is a list of T cell receptor beta chains from one sample in a study of shared clonotypes between healthy human individuals. Only in-frame clones appear in the TCRdb table, and some are missing; sequencing was by immunoSEQ multiplex PCR. The profile covers approximately 350,000 clones, with about 96% appearing a single time and around 0.3% taken by the ten largest. The sequenced sample consisted of memory CD8+ T cells sorted from blood. These receptors originate from a man aged 25 to 40 in good health. CDR3s include the opening cysteine and the closing phenylalanine or tryptophan. D genes are given only for firm matches. The size field is filled for only some rows; it gives once, few, many or a size class.

d_gene	j_gene	abundance	v_gene	CDR3nt	CDR3aa
TRBD2	TRBJ2-7	-	TRBV7-2	TGTGCCAGCAGCTTAGGGCTAGCGGGAGGCGAGCAGTACTTC	CASSLGLAGGEQYF
-	TRBJ1-5	once	TRBV2	TGTGCCAGCAGTTTTTATGGCAATCAGCCCCAGCATTTT	CASSFYGNQPQHF
TRBD1	TRBJ1-2	-	TRBV28	TGTGCCAGCAGTTTAAGGGACAGGGTTTCCTATGGCTACACCTTC	CASSLRDRVSYGYTF
TRBD2	TRBJ2-7	-	TRBV5-1	TGCGCCAGCAGCTTGGCTCCGGGACTAGCGTCAAGCTCCTACGAGCAGTACTTC	CASSLAPGLASSSYEQYF
-	TRBJ2-5	-	TRBV7-9	TGTGCCAGCAGCTACTCAGGGGAAGGAGAGACCCAGTACTTC	CASSYSGEGETQYF
-	TRBJ2-3	-	TRBV5-8	TGTGCCAGCAGCGGCCCCGCCAGAATTAACACAGATACGCAGTATTTT	CASSGPARINTDTQYF
-	TRBJ1-3	-	TRBV19	TGTGCCAGTAAGGCACAATACTCTGGAAACACCATATATTTT	CASKAQYSGNTIYF
-	TRBJ2-5	-	TRBV7-2	TGTGCCAGCAGCTTAGTTAAAACGGTGCGGCAAGAGACCCAGTACTTC	CASSLVKTVRQETQYF
TRBD1	TRBJ1-1	once	TRBV5-1	TGCGCCAGCAGCTTTTCTACAGGGGTAAACACTGAAGCTTTCTTT	CASSFSTGVNTEAFF
-	TRBJ2-7	-	TRBV5-1	TGCGCCAGCAGCTTGATGCAGCCGAGGGACGAGCAGTACTTC	CASSLMQPRDEQYF
TRBD1	TRBJ2-7	-	TRBV29-1	TGCAGCATCAAACCGGGACAGTCTCCCGAGCAGTACTTC	CSIKPGQSPEQYF
TRBD1	TRBJ2-7	-	TRBV10-2	TGCGCCAGCAGGACCGGGACAGGGGGCTCCTACGAGCAGTACTTC	CASRTGTGGSYEQYF
TRBD2	TRBJ2-7	-	TRBV28	TGTGCCAGCAGTCCAACTAGCGGGAGCTCCTACGAGCAGTACTTC	CASSPTSGSSYEQYF